Listed below are T cell receptor beta chains from one sample, sequenced in a study of PD-1 blockade in classical Hodgkin lymphoma. Profiled with immunoSEQ multiplex PCR; TCRdb holds only in-frame clones, not every one. The sample has some 16,000 clones, 92% seen once. The sequencing sample was made of CD4+ T cells from blood. These receptors originate from a human donor with classical Hodgkin lymphoma. Both conserved end residues are part of each CDR3. Fields, in order: D gene, J gene, clone size, V gene, CDR3 length, CDR3 protein, CDR3 DNA. D genes are given only for firm matches. The size of a clone is reported for some rows only, either as once, few or many, or as a class for expanded clones.

D gene: .; J gene: TRBJ1-3; clone size: .; V gene: TRBV28; CDR3 length: 18; CDR3 protein: CASRPRPGLQFSGNTIYF; CDR3 DNA: TGTGCCAGCAGACCTCGCCCGGGACTACAATTCTCTGGAAACACCATATATTTT
D gene: TRBD2; J gene: TRBJ2-1; clone size: .; V gene: TRBV10-2; CDR3 length: 16; CDR3 protein: CASSGSSGRNYNEQFF; CDR3 DNA: TGCGCCAGCAGTGGATCTAGCGGGAGGAACTACAATGAGCAGTTCTTC
D gene: .; J gene: TRBJ1-1; clone size: .; V gene: TRBV18; CDR3 length: 15; CDR3 protein: CASSDGAARNTEAFF; CDR3 DNA: TGTGCCAGCTCAGACGGGGCAGCCCGGAACACTGAAGCTTTCTTT
D gene: .; J gene: TRBJ1-3; clone size: .; V gene: TRBV19; CDR3 length: 15; CDR3 protein: CASSIGQNSGNTIYF; CDR3 DNA: TGTGCCAGTAGTATCGGACAGAACTCTGGAAACACCATATATTTT
D gene: .; J gene: TRBJ1-5; clone size: .; V gene: TRBV7-9; CDR3 length: 12; CDR3 protein: CASSRWGQPQHF; CDR3 DNA: TGTGCCAGCAGCAGATGGGGTCAGCCCCAGCATTTT
D gene: .; J gene: TRBJ2-7; clone size: .; V gene: TRBV9; CDR3 length: 17; CDR3 protein: CASSVGLSSIFSYEQYF; CDR3 DNA: TGTGCCAGCAGCGTAGGGCTCAGCTCCATCTTCTCCTACGAGCAGTACTTC
D gene: .; J gene: TRBJ1-2; clone size: .; V gene: TRBV9; CDR3 length: 14; CDR3 protein: CASSGVRRDYGYTF; CDR3 DNA: TGTGCCAGCAGCGGAGTGCGGCGGGATTATGGCTACACCTTC
D gene: .; J gene: TRBJ2-3; clone size: .; V gene: TRBV15; CDR3 length: 17; CDR3 protein: CATSRESSAPSTDTQYF; CDR3 DNA: TGTGCCACCAGCAGAGAGTCTAGTGCCCCTAGCACAGATACGCAGTATTTT
D gene: .; J gene: TRBJ2-7; clone size: once; V gene: TRBV29-1; CDR3 length: 13; CDR3 protein: CSVGKRTSKEQYF; CDR3 DNA: TGCAGCGTTGGAAAGCGGACCTCTAAGGAGCAGTACTTC
D gene: TRBD1; J gene: TRBJ2-3; clone size: .; V gene: TRBV6-5; CDR3 length: 13; CDR3 protein: CATHRGSTDTQYF; CDR3 DNA: TGTGCCACCCACAGGGGAAGCACAGATACGCAGTATTTT
D gene: .; J gene: TRBJ2-1; clone size: .; V gene: TRBV5-1; CDR3 length: 14; CDR3 protein: CASSLGSTINEQFF; CDR3 DNA: TGCGCCAGCAGCCTCGGTTCGACAATCAATGAGCAGTTCTTC
D gene: .; J gene: TRBJ2-5; clone size: .; V gene: TRBV9; CDR3 length: 15; CDR3 protein: CASSVTWGAQETQYF; CDR3 DNA: TGTGCCAGCAGCGTAACTTGGGGGGCACAAGAGACCCAGTACTTC
D gene: .; J gene: TRBJ2-6; clone size: once; V gene: TRBV29-1; CDR3 length: 16; CDR3 protein: CSAQMDVNSGANVLTF; CDR3 DNA: TGCAGCGCTCAGATGGACGTTAACTCTGGGGCCAACGTCCTGACTTTC
D gene: TRBD1; J gene: TRBJ1-3; clone size: .; V gene: TRBV9; CDR3 length: 15; CDR3 protein: CASSPQGGSGNTIYF; CDR3 DNA: TGTGCCAGCAGCCCTCAGGGGGGATCTGGAAACACCATATATTTT
D gene: .; J gene: TRBJ2-7; clone size: once; V gene: TRBV28; CDR3 length: 14; CDR3 protein: CASSLEQGRREQYF; CDR3 DNA: TGTGCCAGCAGTTTAGAGCAGGGGCGTCGCGAGCAGTACTTC
D gene: TRBD1; J gene: TRBJ1-4; clone size: .; V gene: TRBV7-8; CDR3 length: 15; CDR3 protein: CASSLVGTGDEKLFF; CDR3 DNA: TGTGCCAGCAGCTTAGTAGGGACAGGGGATGAAAAACTGTTTTTT
D gene: TRBD2; J gene: TRBJ2-7; clone size: .; V gene: TRBV5-6; CDR3 length: 14; CDR3 protein: CASSLAGVTYEQYF; CDR3 DNA: TGTGCCAGCAGCTTAGCGGGAGTGACCTACGAGCAGTACTTC
D gene: TRBD1; J gene: TRBJ2-7; clone size: once; V gene: TRBV5-1; CDR3 length: 16; CDR3 protein: CASSLRTGMGSYEQYF; CDR3 DNA: TGCGCCAGCAGCTTGAGGACAGGGATGGGCTCCTACGAGCAGTACTTC
D gene: .; J gene: TRBJ1-2; clone size: .; V gene: TRBV25-1; CDR3 length: 13; CDR3 protein: CASSERGIYGYTF; CDR3 DNA: TGTGCCAGCAGTGAACGAGGGATCTATGGCTACACCTTC
D gene: .; J gene: TRBJ1-1; clone size: .; V gene: TRBV6-5; CDR3 length: 16; CDR3 protein: CASSYSSGTMNTEAFF; CDR3 DNA: TGTGCCAGCAGTTACTCGAGTGGCACAATGAACACTGAAGCTTTCTTT
D gene: TRBD2; J gene: TRBJ2-5; clone size: few; V gene: TRBV4-2; CDR3 length: 16; CDR3 protein: CASSQAVAGDGETQYF; CDR3 DNA: TGTGCCAGCAGCCAAGCTGTCGCGGGAGACGGTGAGACCCAGTACTTC
D gene: .; J gene: TRBJ1-3; clone size: once; V gene: TRBV18; CDR3 length: 14; CDR3 protein: CASSPQGTGNTIYF; CDR3 DNA: TGTGCCAGCTCACCACAGGGGACCGGAAACACCATATATTTT
D gene: TRBD2; J gene: TRBJ2-2; clone size: .; V gene: TRBV10-3; CDR3 length: 15; CDR3 protein: CAISPGTTNTGELFF; CDR3 DNA: TGTGCCATCAGTCCCGGGACTACCAACACCGGGGAGCTGTTTTTT
D gene: .; J gene: TRBJ2-3; clone size: .; V gene: TRBV5-4; CDR3 length: 13; CDR3 protein: CASSFQETDTQYF; CDR3 DNA: TGTGCCAGCAGCTTCCAGGAAACGGATACGCAGTATTTT
D gene: .; J gene: TRBJ2-5; clone size: .; V gene: TRBV6-6; CDR3 length: 14; CDR3 protein: CASRFPGGSGTQYF; CDR3 DNA: TGTGCCAGCAGATTCCCCGGGGGCTCCGGGACCCAGTACTTC
D gene: .; J gene: TRBJ2-2; clone size: .; V gene: TRBV27; CDR3 length: 13; CDR3 protein: CASNSRGTGELFF; CDR3 DNA: TGTGCCAGCAACTCTAGGGGCACCGGGGAGCTGTTTTTT
D gene: .; J gene: TRBJ2-5; clone size: .; V gene: TRBV30; CDR3 length: 14; CDR3 protein: CAWNPGAHQETQYF; CDR3 DNA: TGTGCCTGGAACCCCGGAGCGCACCAAGAGACCCAGTACTTC
D gene: TRBD2; J gene: TRBJ2-1; clone size: once; V gene: TRBV19; CDR3 length: 15; CDR3 protein: CASSRGSAGYNEQFF; CDR3 DNA: TGTGCCAGTAGTCGAGGGTCAGCGGGATACAATGAGCAGTTCTTC
D gene: .; J gene: TRBJ2-2; clone size: .; V gene: TRBV30; CDR3 length: 13; CDR3 protein: CAWFNLGSGELFF; CDR3 DNA: TGTGCCTGGTTCAACCTCGGGTCAGGGGAGCTGTTTTTT
D gene: .; J gene: TRBJ1-4; clone size: .; V gene: TRBV5-1; CDR3 length: 14; CDR3 protein: CASSLAGSNEKLFF; CDR3 DNA: TGCGCCAGCAGCTTGGCCGGCTCTAATGAAAAACTGTTTTTT
D gene: TRBD2; J gene: TRBJ2-1; clone size: .; V gene: TRBV7-3; CDR3 length: 15; CDR3 protein: CASSQLAGIYNEQFF; CDR3 DNA: TGTGCCAGCAGCCAACTAGCGGGTATCTACAATGAGCAGTTCTTC
D gene: .; J gene: TRBJ2-5; clone size: .; V gene: TRBV19; CDR3 length: 13; CDR3 protein: CASSIGQGETQYF; CDR3 DNA: TGTGCCAGTAGTATAGGGCAGGGAGAGACCCAGTACTTC
D gene: TRBD1; J gene: TRBJ2-2; clone size: .; V gene: TRBV10-3; CDR3 length: 15; CDR3 protein: CAISETGDRSGELFF; CDR3 DNA: TGTGCCATCAGTGAAACAGGGGATCGGTCCGGGGAGCTGTTTTTT
D gene: TRBD2; J gene: TRBJ2-1; clone size: .; V gene: TRBV5-1; CDR3 length: 15; CDR3 protein: CASSLSGREGGEQFF; CDR3 DNA: TGCGCCAGCAGCTTGAGCGGGAGAGAAGGCGGTGAGCAGTTCTTC
D gene: .; J gene: TRBJ1-2; clone size: .; V gene: TRBV7-2; CDR3 length: 13; CDR3 protein: CASSLKGGYGYTF; CDR3 DNA: TGTGCCAGCAGCTTAAAAGGGGGCTATGGCTACACCTTC
D gene: .; J gene: TRBJ1-3; clone size: .; V gene: TRBV2; CDR3 length: 16; CDR3 protein: CASSDRRQSSGNTIYF; CDR3 DNA: TGTGCCAGCAGTGATCGTAGGCAGTCTTCTGGAAACACCATATATTTT
D gene: .; J gene: TRBJ2-5; clone size: .; V gene: TRBV5-4; CDR3 length: 13; CDR3 protein: CASSPAFQETQYF; CDR3 DNA: TGTGCCAGCAGCCCAGCGTTCCAAGAGACCCAGTACTTC
D gene: .; J gene: TRBJ2-1; clone size: .; V gene: TRBV15; CDR3 length: 15; CDR3 protein: CATSGSLNPYNEQFF; CDR3 DNA: TGTGCCACCAGCGGATCCTTAAACCCCTACAATGAGCAGTTCTTC
D gene: TRBD1; J gene: TRBJ1-2; clone size: once; V gene: TRBV7-9; CDR3 length: 14; CDR3 protein: CASHRGGSNYGYTF; CDR3 DNA: TGTGCCAGCCACCGAGGGGGCAGTAACTATGGCTACACCTTC
D gene: .; J gene: TRBJ2-3; clone size: .; V gene: TRBV7-7; CDR3 length: 13; CDR3 protein: CASSSDRTDTQYF; CDR3 DNA: TGTGCCAGCAGCTCAGACCGCACAGATACGCAGTATTTT
D gene: TRBD2; J gene: TRBJ2-3; clone size: once; V gene: TRBV15; CDR3 length: 14; CDR3 protein: CATSTAGEADTQYF; CDR3 DNA: TGTGCCACCAGCACGGCGGGAGAGGCAGATACGCAGTATTTT
D gene: .; J gene: TRBJ2-7; clone size: once; V gene: TRBV5-1; CDR3 length: 13; CDR3 protein: CASSRTRDYEQYF; CDR3 DNA: TGCGCCAGCAGTCGTACTAGAGACTACGAGCAGTACTTC
D gene: .; J gene: TRBJ2-1; clone size: .; V gene: TRBV10-2; CDR3 length: 13; CDR3 protein: CASTGGWGNEQFF; CDR3 DNA: TGCGCCAGCACTGGGGGGTGGGGGAATGAGCAGTTCTTC
D gene: .; J gene: TRBJ1-1; clone size: few; V gene: TRBV5-4; CDR3 length: 13; CDR3 protein: CASSLRRNTEAFF; CDR3 DNA: TGTGCCAGCAGCTTGCGTAGGAACACTGAAGCTTTCTTT
D gene: .; J gene: TRBJ2-2; clone size: once; V gene: TRBV7-9; CDR3 length: 16; CDR3 protein: CASSLSGARRTGELFF; CDR3 DNA: TGTGCCAGCAGCTTATCGGGGGCCCGGCGGACCGGGGAGCTGTTTTTT
D gene: TRBD2; J gene: TRBJ2-5; clone size: once; V gene: TRBV27; CDR3 length: 14; CDR3 protein: CASSLAGVIETQYF; CDR3 DNA: TGTGCCAGCAGTTTGGCGGGAGTCATTGAGACCCAGTACTTC
D gene: .; J gene: TRBJ1-2; clone size: .; V gene: TRBV5-1; CDR3 length: 13; CDR3 protein: CASSLEVNYGYTF; CDR3 DNA: TGCGCCAGCAGCTTGGAGGTTAACTATGGCTACACCTTC
D gene: TRBD2; J gene: TRBJ2-1; clone size: .; V gene: TRBV9; CDR3 length: 15; CDR3 protein: CASSVDGTSYNEQFF; CDR3 DNA: TGTGCCAGCAGCGTTGACGGGACTAGCTACAATGAGCAGTTCTTC
D gene: TRBD2; J gene: TRBJ2-1; clone size: .; V gene: TRBV7-2; CDR3 length: 17; CDR3 protein: CASSSAPLAGAGHEQFF; CDR3 DNA: TGTGCCAGCAGCTCAGCTCCTCTAGCGGGAGCAGGCCATGAGCAGTTCTTC